These 11 T cell receptor beta chains were sequenced from one sample in a study of Ad26.COV2.S vaccination and SARS-CoV-2 variants. Sequenced by immunoSEQ multiplex PCR; TCRdb stores in-frame clones only, minus some. The sample includes 300,000 to 400,000 clones, around 89% of them seen just once. Stated treatment: around 19 received Ad26.COV2.S at low or high dose, single or two shots; several received placebo; per-sample allocation not given. Collection of samples fell on day 63 after the first vaccine or placebo injection. Source: peripheral blood, taken in a trial of Ad26.COV2.S vaccine versus placebo. The receptor set was obtained from a person aged 18-65 years who received the Ad26.COV2.S COVID-19 vaccine or a placebo.

J is TRBJ1-2 and V is TRBV9; D is perhaps TRBD1 (5 bases). V lost 3 bases, J lost 1 base, and 10 bases lay in between. This CDR3 is 14 amino acids long. CDR1 is SGDLS and CDR2 is YYNGEE in the germline V gene. CDR3 sequence: CASSDTGFNYGYTF. CDR3 coding DNA: TGTGCCAGCAGCGACACAGGTTTTAACTATGGCTACACCTTC.

The rearrangement uses TRBV19 and TRBJ2-4; no firm D call. The CDR3 consists of 14 residues. Trimming left V 8 bases short and J 0 bases short, with 11 bases between. Germline CDR1 and CDR2: LNHDA and SQIVND (reference sequence). CDR3 sequence reads: CASSGQVAKNIQYF. CDR3 DNA sequence: TGTGCCAGTTCGGGTCAGGTAGCCAAAAACATTCAGTACTTC.

The chain employs TRBV20-1 and TRBJ2-2; TRBD2 is a possible D gene (6 bases). Germline lookup yields CDR1 DFQATT and CDR2 SNEGSKA (reference sequence). The CDR3 is 11 amino acids. V dropped 6 bases and J dropped 6 bases, with 8 bases sitting between them. Written as DNA, the CDR3 is TGCAGTGCGCGACTAGCCGGGGAGCTGTTTTTT. This gives the protein CSARLAGELFF.

The chain has TRBV14 and TRBJ2-7, with D unresolved. CDR1 is SGHDN and CDR2 is FVKESK in the germline V gene. The V end was cut by 4 bases, the J end by 4 bases, with 11 bases between. The CDR3 runs 13 residues. In nucleotides, the CDR3 is TGTGCCAGCAGCCCCTCAATGCGGTACGAGCAGTACTTC. This gives the protein CASSPSMRYEQYF.

This clone was recorded once. V and J are TRBV5-4 and TRBJ2-5; TRBD1 matches at 7 bases. The CDR3 is made up of 15 amino acids. V dropped 4 bases and J dropped 1; count of bases not matched to a gene: 7. Germline V gene data show CDR1 as SGHNT and CDR2 as YYREEE (reference sequence). This chain's CDR3 is CASSLKRQGQETQYF. CDR3 nucleotide sequence: TGTGCCAGCAGCCTCAAAAGACAGGGCCAAGAGACCCAGTACTTC.

The chain is built from TRBV13 and TRBJ1-5; 9 bases are shared with TRBD1. Germline V gene data show CDR1 as PRHDT and CDR2 as FYEKMQ (reference sequence). CDR3 length: 16 residues. Losses at the gene ends were 3 bases for V and 0 bases for J; bases not matched to a gene: 3. CDR3 residues: CASSFNRGPSNQPQHF. CDR3 coding DNA: TGTGCCAGCAGCTTCAACAGGGGGCCTAGCAATCAGCCCCAGCATTTT.

This clone was counted once. The CDR3 is CASIAGDRVITGELFF. DNA of the CDR3: TGTGCCAGCATCGCGGGAGACAGGGTAATCACCGGGGAGCTGTTTTTT. The gene calls are TRBV28 and TRBJ2-2, with D perhaps TRBD1 or TRBD2 (7 bases each). CDR1 is MDHEN, CDR2 SYDVKM, per germline. The CDR3 contains 16 residues. V lost 7 bases and J lost 4, with 19 bases in between.

The chain recombines TRBV12-2 with TRBJ1-5; the table's D call, TRBD1, was not checked against the DNA. TRBV12-2 is shown as a pseudogene. This CDR3 is built from 17 residues. The CDR3 DNA is TGTGCAAGTCGCCCCCGACAGGGTGGGGATAGCAATCAGCCCCAGCATTTT. It specifies CASRPRQGGDSNQPQHF.

The chain has TRBV6-5 and TRBJ2-7; TRBD1 might be the D (6 bases). The germline V and J ends were trimmed by 5 bases and 2 bases, with 10 bases remaining between them. CDR1 is MNHEY and CDR2 is SVGAGI in the germline V gene. This CDR3 has 13 amino acids. DNA of the CDR3: TGTGCCAGCAGTCCCACAGGGCCCTACGAGCAGTACTTC. It codes for CASSPTGPYEQYF.

The CDR3 region has the DNA TGTGCCAGCAGCTTAAGTGGACTATCAGGAGATCCCCTCCACTTT. It encodes CASSLSGLSGDPLHF. J is TRBJ1-6 and V is TRBV7-3; D is uncertain. Germline V gene data show CDR1 as SGHTA and CDR2 as FQGTGA. There are 15 residues in the CDR3. V lost 1 base and J lost 13, with 17 bases in between.

The V gene is TRBV11-2, the J gene TRBJ1-2; D may be TRBD1 (5 bases). Trimming took off 5 bases at V and 9 bases at J, with 16 bases between the two ends. In germline, CDR1 is SGHAT, CDR2 FQNNGV. CDR3 length equals 13 residues. The DNA of the CDR3 is TGTGCCAGCAGCCGACTGACAGCGGACAGCTACACCTTC. Its translation: CASSRLTADSYTF.